Presented here are 2 T cell receptor beta chains from one specimen sequenced in a study of control samples from healthy donors and cancer patients (dated by TCRdb to about 2020). The library was generated by the immunoSEQ multiplex PCR assay. As stored in TCRdb, this immuneACCESS dataset retains in-frame rearrangements with V and J assigned. A fraction of the clones does not appear; measured against another copy, unresolved V genes explain less than half of the discrepancy, and the remainder lacks a known reason. A total of just under 75,000 clones appear in this sample, roughly 87% of them only once. Of the sample, over 3.5% is held by the ten largest clones. Sequencing was carried out using blood. The receptor source for this set is a woman aged 50 to 60 in good health.

The chain uses TRBV10-1 and TRBJ2-2; D uncertain. The germline V and J ends were trimmed by 2 bases and 1 base, with 11 bases remaining between them. CDR3 size: 16 residues. The germline CDR1 and CDR2 sequences are WNHNN and SYGVQD (reference sequence). CDR3 sequence (DNA): TGCGCCAGCAGTGAGGCGAAAACGGGGAACACCGGGGAGCTGTTTTTT. Its protein product is CASSEAKTGNTGELFF.

The chain carries TRBV3-1 (or the pseudogene TRBV3-2) and TRBJ2-7; D gene unclear. Germline CDR1 LGHDT, CDR2 YNNKEL (reference sequence). The CDR3 runs to 16 residues. The ends were cut back, 0 bases at V and 0 bases at J, with 12 bases in the middle. CDR3 region: CASSQDLGKSSYEQYF. The CDR3 DNA sequence: TGTGCCAGCAGCCAAGACCTGGGAAAGAGCTCCTACGAGCAGTACTTC.